One T cell receptor (beta chain) is described in this entry. Its specificity is not known. The record originates from a study of response to subunit inactivated influenza vaccine. General study points: Authors suggested that a seasonal influenza vaccination recruits few new T cells each time.

CDR1 is SGHRS and CDR2 is YFSETQ in the germline V gene. The V and J ends lost 4 bases and 2 bases, in that order; junction bases with no gene match: 7. This CDR3 contains 16 residues. Each CDR3 protein gets one entry after TCRdb re-called the RT-PCR reads with MiXCR. This table holds around 570,000 distinct CDR3 sequences, around 8% found once. V is TRBV5-1 and J is TRBJ2-2, with 8 nucleotides matching TRBD1. This receptor was taken from a man between 50 and 70 years old who received an inactivated influenza vaccine. The sample was PBMCs from blood, taken 23 months after vaccination. The CDR3 protein is CASSRDRSLNTGELFF. CDR3 in DNA: TGCGCCAGCAGCAGGGACAGGAGCCTCAACACCGGGGAGCTGTTTTTT.